This TCR beta chain was found in a study of blood T cell repertoires in COVID-19. Authors' processing steps: Counts of nucleated cells, estimated from reference gene primer amplification, were obtained. The protocol was immunoSEQ multiplex PCR, while the TCRdb copy is restricted to in-frame clones and leaves out a portion. V, J and clone size are those of that table, while D and trimming were read from the DNA. The sample consists of under 200,000 clones, 79% of them appearing once. The V and J ends lost 6 bases and 4 bases respectively, with 10 bases between them. Looked up from germline, CDR1 is MNHEY and CDR2 is SMNVEV (reference sequence). The CDR3 totals 13 residues.

This clonotype was obtained from a woman aged 55-70 years with COVID-19, enrolled during active disease. Sequenced: peripheral blood. The V call is TRBV27, the J call TRBJ1-5; possibly TRBD1 for D (5 bases). Here the CDR3 reads CASSTGINQPQHF. Here the CDR3 DNA reads TGTGCCAGCAGCACAGGAATTAATCAGCCCCAGCATTTT.